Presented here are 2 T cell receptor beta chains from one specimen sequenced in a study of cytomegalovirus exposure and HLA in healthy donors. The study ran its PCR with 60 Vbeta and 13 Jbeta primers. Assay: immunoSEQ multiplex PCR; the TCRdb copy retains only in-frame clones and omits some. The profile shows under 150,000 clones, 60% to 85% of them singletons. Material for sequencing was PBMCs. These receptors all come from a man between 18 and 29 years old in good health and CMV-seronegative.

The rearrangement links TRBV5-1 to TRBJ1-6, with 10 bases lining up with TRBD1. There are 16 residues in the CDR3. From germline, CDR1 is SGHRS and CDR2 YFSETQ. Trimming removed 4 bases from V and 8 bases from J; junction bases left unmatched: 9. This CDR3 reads CASSTEAGTGDSPLHF. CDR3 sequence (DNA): TGCGCCAGCAGCACAGAAGCCGGGACAGGGGATTCACCCCTCCACTTT. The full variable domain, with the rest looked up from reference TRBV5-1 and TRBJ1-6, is KAGVTQTPRYLIKTRGQQVTLSCSPISGHRSVSWYQQTPGQGLQFLFEYFSETQRNKGNFPGRFSGRQFSNSRSEMNVSTLELGDSALYLCASSTEAGTGDSPLHFGNGTRLTVT.

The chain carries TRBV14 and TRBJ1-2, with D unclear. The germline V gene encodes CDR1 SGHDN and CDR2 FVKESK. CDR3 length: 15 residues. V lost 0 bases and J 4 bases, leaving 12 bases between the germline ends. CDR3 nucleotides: TGTGCCAGCAGCCAAGACCACATCTCCTCCTATGGCTACACCTTC. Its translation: CASSQDHISSYGYTF.